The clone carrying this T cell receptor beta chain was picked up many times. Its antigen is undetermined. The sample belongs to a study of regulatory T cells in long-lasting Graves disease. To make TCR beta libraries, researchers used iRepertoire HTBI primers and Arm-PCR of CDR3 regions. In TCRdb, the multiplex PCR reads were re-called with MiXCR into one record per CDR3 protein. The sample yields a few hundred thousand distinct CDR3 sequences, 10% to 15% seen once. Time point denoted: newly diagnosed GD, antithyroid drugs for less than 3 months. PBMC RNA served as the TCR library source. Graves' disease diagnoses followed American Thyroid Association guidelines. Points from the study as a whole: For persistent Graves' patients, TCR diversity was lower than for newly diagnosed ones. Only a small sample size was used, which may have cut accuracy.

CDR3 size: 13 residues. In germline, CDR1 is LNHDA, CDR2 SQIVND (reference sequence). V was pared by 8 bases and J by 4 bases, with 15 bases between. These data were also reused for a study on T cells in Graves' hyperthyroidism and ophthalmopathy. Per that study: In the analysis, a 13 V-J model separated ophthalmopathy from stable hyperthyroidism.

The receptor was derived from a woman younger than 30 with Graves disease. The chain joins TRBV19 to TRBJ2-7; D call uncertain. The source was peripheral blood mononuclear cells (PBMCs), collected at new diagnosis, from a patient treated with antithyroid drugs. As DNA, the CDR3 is TGTGCCAGTTCGGTTGAGACTCCGTACGAGCAGTACTTC. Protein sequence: CASSVETPYEQYF.